This T cell receptor (beta chain) was captured by sequencing in a study of CD8+ T cells in alopecia areata. The treatment is: oral pan-JAK inhibitor, 5-10 mg twice daily. Points on this clone: The antigen is unknown.

Study-wide results and limits: Besides other cells, scalp samples also yield sequences of resident alphabeta T cells from normal skin. A great number of expanded lesional clones endured in scalp and blood during tofacitinib. Clarity of TCR sharing across patients fell short of that in mice, possibly HLA-related.

cDNA serving as the sequencing template came from extracted, reverse transcribed RNA. Assay used: immunoSEQ multiplex PCR; TCRdb lists only in-frame clones, some missing. The data contain some 130,000 clones, nearly 55% of them singletons. This CDR3 has 14 residues. V gave up 0 bases and J gave up 6 bases, with 15 bases separating them. Germline values: CDR1 GTSNPN, CDR2 SVGIG (reference sequence). The chain recombines TRBV30 with TRBJ2-7; the D gene is possibly TRBD1 (5 bases). Here the sequenced sample was CD8+ T cells sorted from blood, taken at week 4, from a patient treated with tofacitinib. This clonotype was sampled from a human donor with alopecia areata. The DNA of the CDR3 is TGTGCCTGGAGTGTACGGTCAGGGATAGGCGAGCAGTACTTC. It specifies CAWSVRSGIGEQYF.